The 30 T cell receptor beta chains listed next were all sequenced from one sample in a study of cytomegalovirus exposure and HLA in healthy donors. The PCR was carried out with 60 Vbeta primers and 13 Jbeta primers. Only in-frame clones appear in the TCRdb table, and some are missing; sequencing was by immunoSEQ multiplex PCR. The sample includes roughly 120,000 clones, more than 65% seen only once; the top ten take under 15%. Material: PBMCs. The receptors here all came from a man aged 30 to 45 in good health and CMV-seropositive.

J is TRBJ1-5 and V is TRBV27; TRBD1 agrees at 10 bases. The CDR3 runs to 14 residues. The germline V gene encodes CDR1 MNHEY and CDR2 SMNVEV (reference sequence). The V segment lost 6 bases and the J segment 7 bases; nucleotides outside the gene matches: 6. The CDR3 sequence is CASSLDRGRQPQHF. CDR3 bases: TGTGCCAGCAGCCTCGACAGGGGGCGACAGCCCCAGCATTTT.

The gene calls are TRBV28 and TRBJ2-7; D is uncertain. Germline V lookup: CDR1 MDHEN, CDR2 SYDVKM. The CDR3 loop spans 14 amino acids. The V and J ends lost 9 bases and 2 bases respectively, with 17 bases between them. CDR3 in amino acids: CASVEQLNPYEQYF. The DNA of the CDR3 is TGTGCCAGTGTCGAACAGCTGAACCCCTACGAGCAGTACTTC.

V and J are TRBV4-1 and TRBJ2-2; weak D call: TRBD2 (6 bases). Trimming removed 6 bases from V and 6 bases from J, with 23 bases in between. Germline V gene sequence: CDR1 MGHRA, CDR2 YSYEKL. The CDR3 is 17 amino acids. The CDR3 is CASSWHRGVSGAGELFF. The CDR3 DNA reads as TGCGCCAGCAGTTGGCACAGAGGGGTTTCGGGGGCCGGGGAGCTGTTTTTT.

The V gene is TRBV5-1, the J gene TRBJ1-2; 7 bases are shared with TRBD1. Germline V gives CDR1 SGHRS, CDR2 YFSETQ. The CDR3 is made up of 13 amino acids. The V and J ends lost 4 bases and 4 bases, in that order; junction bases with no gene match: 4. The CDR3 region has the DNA TGCGCCAGCAGCCCGGGACAGATCTATGGCTACACCTTC. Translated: CASSPGQIYGYTF.

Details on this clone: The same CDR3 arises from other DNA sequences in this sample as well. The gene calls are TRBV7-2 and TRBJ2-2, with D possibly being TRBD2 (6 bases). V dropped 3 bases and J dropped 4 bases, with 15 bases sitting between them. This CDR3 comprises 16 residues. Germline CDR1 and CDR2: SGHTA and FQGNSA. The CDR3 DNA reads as TGTGCCAGCAGCTTCGCGGGGCTAGCGATCACCGGGGAGCTGTTTTTT. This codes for CASSFAGLAITGELFF.

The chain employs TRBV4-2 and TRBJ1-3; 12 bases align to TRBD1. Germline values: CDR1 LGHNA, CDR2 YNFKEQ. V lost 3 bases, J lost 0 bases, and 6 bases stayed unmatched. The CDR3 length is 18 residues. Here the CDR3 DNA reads TGTGCCAGCAGCCAGGGACAGGGGGCCCTGATCTCTGGAAACACCATATATTTT. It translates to CASSQGQGALISGNTIYF.

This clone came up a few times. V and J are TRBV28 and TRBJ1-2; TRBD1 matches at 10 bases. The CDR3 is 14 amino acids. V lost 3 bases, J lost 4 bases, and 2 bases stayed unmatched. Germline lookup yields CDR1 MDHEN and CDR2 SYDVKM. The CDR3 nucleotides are TGTGCCAGCAGTTTCGGGACAGGGGCCTATGGCTACACCTTC. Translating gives CASSFGTGAYGYTF.

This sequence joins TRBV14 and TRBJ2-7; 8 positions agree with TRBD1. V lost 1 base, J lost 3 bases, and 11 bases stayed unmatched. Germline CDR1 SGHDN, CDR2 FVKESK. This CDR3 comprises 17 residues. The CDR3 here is CASSQVPPGQDIYEQYF. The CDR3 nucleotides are TGTGCCAGCAGCCAAGTCCCCCCGGGACAGGATATCTACGAGCAGTACTTC.

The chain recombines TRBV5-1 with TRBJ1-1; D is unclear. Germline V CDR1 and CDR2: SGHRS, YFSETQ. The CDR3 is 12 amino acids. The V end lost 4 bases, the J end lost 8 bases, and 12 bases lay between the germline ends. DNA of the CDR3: TGCGCCAGCAGCCTGCCCGCAGTAGAAGCTTTCTTT. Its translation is CASSLPAVEAFF.

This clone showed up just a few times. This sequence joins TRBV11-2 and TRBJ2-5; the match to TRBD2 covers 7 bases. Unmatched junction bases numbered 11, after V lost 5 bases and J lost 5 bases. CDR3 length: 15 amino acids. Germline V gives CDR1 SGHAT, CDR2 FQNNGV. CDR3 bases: TGTGCCAGCAGCCCCTGGGGTACTAGCGCGGAGACCCAGTACTTC. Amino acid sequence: CASSPWGTSAETQYF.

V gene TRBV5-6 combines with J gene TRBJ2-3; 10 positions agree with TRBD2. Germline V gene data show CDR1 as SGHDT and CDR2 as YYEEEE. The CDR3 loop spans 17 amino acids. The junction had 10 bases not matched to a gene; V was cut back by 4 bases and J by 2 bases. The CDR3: CASSPTKRGGPTDTQYF. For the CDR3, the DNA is TGTGCCAGCAGCCCGACGAAGCGGGGGGGCCCCACAGATACGCAGTATTTT.

In DNA, the CDR3 is TGTGCCAGCAGCTCCCTCCGTGGACTAGCGGTATACGAGCAGTACTTC. It specifies CASSSLRGLAVYEQYF. This chain links TRBV7-9 with TRBJ2-7, with TRBD2 matching over 10 bases. After removal of 4 bases from V and 4 bases from J, the junction contained 10 bases not matched to a gene. This CDR3 comprises 16 residues. CDR1 and CDR2 (germline): SEHNR, FQNEAQ (reference sequence). Together with reference TRBV7-9 and TRBJ2-7, the CDR3 gives the full variable domain: DTGVSQNPRHKITKRGQNVTFRCDPISEHNRLYWYRQTLGQGPEFLTYFQNEAQLEKSRLLSDRFSAERPKGSFSTLEIQRTEQGDSAMYLCASSSLRGLAVYEQYFGPGTRLTVT.

The DNA for the CDR3 is TGTGCCAGCAGCCCCGGAGGGGGGGGCTATAATTCACCCCTCCACTTT. Its translation is CASSPGGGGYNSPLHF. This chain uses TRBV5-6 with TRBJ1-6; perhaps TRBD1 as D (6 bases). Germline CDR1 SGHDT, CDR2 YYEEEE. This CDR3 comprises 16 residues. Trimming pared 4 bases from V and 3 bases from J, leaving 14 bases between.

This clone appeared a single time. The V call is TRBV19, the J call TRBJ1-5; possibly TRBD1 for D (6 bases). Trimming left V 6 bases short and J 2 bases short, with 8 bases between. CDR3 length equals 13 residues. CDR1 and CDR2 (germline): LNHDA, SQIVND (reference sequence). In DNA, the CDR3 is TGTGCCAGTAGCAACAGGGGCAATCAGCCCCAGCATTTT. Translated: CASSNRGNQPQHF.

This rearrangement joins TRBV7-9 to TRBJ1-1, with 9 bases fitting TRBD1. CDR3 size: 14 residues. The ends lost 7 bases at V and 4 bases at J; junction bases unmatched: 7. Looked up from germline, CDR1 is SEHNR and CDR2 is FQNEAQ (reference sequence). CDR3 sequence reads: CASTPLQGATEAFF. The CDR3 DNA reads TGTGCCAGCACCCCACTACAGGGGGCCACTGAAGCTTTCTTT.

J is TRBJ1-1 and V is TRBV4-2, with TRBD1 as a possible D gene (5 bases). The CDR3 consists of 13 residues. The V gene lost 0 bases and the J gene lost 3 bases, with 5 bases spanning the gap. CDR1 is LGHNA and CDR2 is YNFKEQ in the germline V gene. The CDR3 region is CASSQDRDTEAFF. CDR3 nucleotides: TGTGCCAGCAGCCAAGACAGGGACACTGAAGCTTTCTTT.

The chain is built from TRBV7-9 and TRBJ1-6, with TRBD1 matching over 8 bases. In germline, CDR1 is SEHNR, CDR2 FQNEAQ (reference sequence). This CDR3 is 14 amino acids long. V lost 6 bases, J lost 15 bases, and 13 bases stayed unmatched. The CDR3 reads CASSRDRGPEGLHF. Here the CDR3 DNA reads TGTGCCAGCAGTCGTGACAGGGGCCCAGAGGGCCTCCACTTT.

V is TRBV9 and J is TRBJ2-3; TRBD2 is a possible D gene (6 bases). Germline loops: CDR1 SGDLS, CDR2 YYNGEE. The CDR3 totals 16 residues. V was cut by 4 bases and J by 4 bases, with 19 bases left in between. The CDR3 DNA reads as TGTGCCAGCAGCCCCGAAACTAGCTACATTTCAGATACGCAGTATTTT. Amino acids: CASSPETSYISDTQYF.

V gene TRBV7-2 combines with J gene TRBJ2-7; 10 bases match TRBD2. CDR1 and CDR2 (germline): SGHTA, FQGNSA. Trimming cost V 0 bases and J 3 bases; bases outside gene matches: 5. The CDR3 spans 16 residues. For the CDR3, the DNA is TGTGCCAGCAGCTTAGCGTCTAGCGGGGGCAGCTACGAGCAGTACTTC. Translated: CASSLASSGGSYEQYF.

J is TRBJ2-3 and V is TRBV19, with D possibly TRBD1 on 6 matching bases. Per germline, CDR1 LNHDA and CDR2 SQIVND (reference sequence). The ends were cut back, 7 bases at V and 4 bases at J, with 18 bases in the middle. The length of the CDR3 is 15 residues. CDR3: CASTTYPGAPDTQYF. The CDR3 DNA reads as TGTGCCAGTACAACCTATCCAGGGGCCCCAGATACGCAGTATTTT.

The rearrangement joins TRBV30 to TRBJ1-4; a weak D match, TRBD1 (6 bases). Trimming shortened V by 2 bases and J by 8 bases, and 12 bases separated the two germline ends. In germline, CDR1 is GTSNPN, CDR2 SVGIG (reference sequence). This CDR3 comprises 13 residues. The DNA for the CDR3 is TGTGCCTGGAGTAGGCAGGGGTGGGAAAAACTGTTTTTT. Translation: CAWSRQGWEKLFF.

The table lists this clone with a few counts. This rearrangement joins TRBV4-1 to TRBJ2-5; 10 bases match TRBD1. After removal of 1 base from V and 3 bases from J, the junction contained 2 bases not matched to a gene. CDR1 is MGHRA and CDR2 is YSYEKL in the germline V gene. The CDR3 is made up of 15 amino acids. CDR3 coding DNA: TGCGCCAGCAGCCAAGTCGGACAGGGGGAAGAGACCCAGTACTTC. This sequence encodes CASSQVGQGEETQYF.

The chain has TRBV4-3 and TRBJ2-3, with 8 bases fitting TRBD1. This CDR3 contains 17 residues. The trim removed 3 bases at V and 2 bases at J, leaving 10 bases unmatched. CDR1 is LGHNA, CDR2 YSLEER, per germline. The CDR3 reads CASSQNPGQVPTDTQYF. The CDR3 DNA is TGCGCCAGCAGCCAGAACCCGGGACAGGTACCCACAGATACGCAGTATTTT.

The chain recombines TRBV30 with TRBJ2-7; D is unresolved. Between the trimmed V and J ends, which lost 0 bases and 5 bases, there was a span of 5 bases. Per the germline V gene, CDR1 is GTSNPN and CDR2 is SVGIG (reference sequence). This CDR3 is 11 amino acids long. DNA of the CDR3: TGTGCCTGGAGTGTACGGGACGAGCAGTACTTC. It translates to CAWSVRDEQYF.

CDR3: CASSPQGSGTGELFF. CDR3 in DNA: TGTGCCAGCAGTCCACAGGGGTCGGGCACCGGGGAGCTGTTTTTT. The J gene is TRBJ2-2, the V gene TRBV6-4; TRBD1 matches at 7 bases. Germline V gives CDR1 MRHNA, CDR2 SNTAGT. CDR3 length: 15 amino acids. Trimming removed 5 bases from V and 4 bases from J; junction bases left unmatched: 7.

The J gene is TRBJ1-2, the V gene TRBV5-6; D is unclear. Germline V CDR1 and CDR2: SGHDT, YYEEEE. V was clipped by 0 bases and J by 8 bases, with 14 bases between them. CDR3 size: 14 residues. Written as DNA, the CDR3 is TGTGCCAGCAGCTTGGAGCTCCTAGGTGAGGGCTACACCTTC. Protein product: CASSLELLGEGYTF.

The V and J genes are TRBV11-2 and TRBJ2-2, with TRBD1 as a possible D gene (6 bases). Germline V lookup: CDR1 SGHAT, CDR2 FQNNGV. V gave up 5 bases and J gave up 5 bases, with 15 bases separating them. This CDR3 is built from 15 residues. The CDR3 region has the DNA TGTGCCAGCAGCGGGACACCACCACGGACCGGGGAGCTGTTTTTT. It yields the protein CASSGTPPRTGELFF.

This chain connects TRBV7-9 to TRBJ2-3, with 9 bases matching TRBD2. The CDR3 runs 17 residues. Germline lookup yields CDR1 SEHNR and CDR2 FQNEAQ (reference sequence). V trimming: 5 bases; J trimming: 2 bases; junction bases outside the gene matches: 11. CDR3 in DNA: TGTGCCAGCAGCCCACTCTTAGCGGGGGCCCACACAGATACGCAGTATTTT. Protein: CASSPLLAGAHTDTQYF.

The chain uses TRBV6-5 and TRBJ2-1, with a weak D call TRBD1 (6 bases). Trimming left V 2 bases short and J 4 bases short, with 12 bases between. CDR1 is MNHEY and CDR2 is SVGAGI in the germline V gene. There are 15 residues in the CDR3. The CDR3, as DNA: TGTGCCAGCAGTTACCCAGGGGATGGGTACAATGAGCAGTTCTTC. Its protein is CASSYPGDGYNEQFF.

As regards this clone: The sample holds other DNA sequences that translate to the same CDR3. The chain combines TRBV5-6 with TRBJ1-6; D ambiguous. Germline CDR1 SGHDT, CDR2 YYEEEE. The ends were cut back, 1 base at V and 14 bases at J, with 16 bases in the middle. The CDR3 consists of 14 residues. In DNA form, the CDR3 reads TGTGCCAGCAGCTTGCGGGAGGCCCGCTCGTCCCTCCACTTT. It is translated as CASSLREARSSLHF.